This TCR beta chain was obtained from a study of radiotherapy plus CTLA-4 blockade in lung cancer (dated by TCRdb to between 2018 and 2020). In terms of the full investigation: Among enrolled patients, around 18% had an objective response and 25% to 35% reached disease control.

Library generation was performed with the immunoSEQ multiplex PCR assay. TCRdb's version of the immuneACCESS table is confined to in-frame rearrangements and falls short of the full clone set. An unresolved V gene accounts for under half of the shortfall where checked; the remainder is of unknown origin. This sample has some 50,000 clones in its table, and approximately 76% of those were observed once. Under 9.5% of the sample is in the top ten clones. The study tested focal radiation therapy combined with CTLA-4 blockade (ipilimumab) in patients with chemo-refractory metastatic non-small-cell lung cancer. This clone occurred a few times. The specificity of this receptor is unknown. Per-base quality was not reported, and no clone a single base away is much larger than it. Overall study outcomes, separate from this receptor: The strongest predictors of response were reported to be early dynamic shifts in blood T cell clones along with a rise in serum interferon-beta following radiation. After treatment with radiotherapy and ipilimumab, TCR clones that originated in tumors expanded in peripheral blood.

Reading the germline V gene gives CDR1 SGHVS and CDR2 FNYEAQ. The CDR3 holds 14 amino acids from the cysteine to the phenylalanine. This entry keeps only the CDR3 DNA: 42 bases, framed from base 1. The germline ends are 7 bases apart after V is trimmed by 1 base and J by 1 base. Sample: peripheral blood, taken from a patient treated with radiotherapy plus ipilimumab. The sequence joins TRBV7-6 to TRBJ1-1, with the D gene uncertain. The TCR originated in a human donor with non-small cell lung cancer who had stable disease on radiotherapy plus ipilimumab. The DNA sequence reads TGTGCCAGCAGCTTAGGGGTGGGGAACACTGAAGCTTTCTTT. Its protein product is CASSLGVGNTEAFF.